This TCR beta chain came from a study of blood T cell repertoires in COVID-19. Here immunoSEQ multiplex PCR was the method, and the copy in TCRdb shows in-frame clones only, minus some. Of about 300,000 clones in the sample, approximately 85% were seen once. Trimming cost V 6 bases and J 3 bases, with 14 bases left between them. The CDR3 runs to 14 residues. CDR1 ENHRY and CDR2 SYGVKD come from the germline V gene. This clone was picked up one time. The specimen was peripheral blood. The receptor was isolated from a human donor in a cohort sampled during active COVID-19. This rearrangement joins TRBV10-3 to TRBJ1-1, with D perhaps matching TRBD1 (5 bases). The CDR3 loop is CAIRKAGRDTEAFF. CDR3 nucleotides: TGTGCCATCAGAAAGGCAGGGAGGGACACTGAAGCTTTCTTT.